This T cell receptor beta chain is from a study of blood T cell repertoires in COVID-19. Study context: The United States, Italy and Spain supplied acute and convalescent COVID-19 samples. Sources were T cells, B-cell-depleted T cells, or PBMCs; the material itself was cDNA or gDNA.

This clone was picked up one time. Mismatch with germline at one junction end may stem from a read error. TCRdb's copy holds only in-frame clones and misses some; the assay was immunoSEQ multiplex PCR. The data contain about 360,000 clones, around 87% of them singletons. CDR3 length: 12 amino acids. CDR1 is KGHSH and CDR2 is LQKENI in the germline V gene. The chain is built from TRBV18 and TRBJ1-4; TRBD1 aligns across 7 bases. The sequenced sample consisted of peripheral blood. The TCR sequence derives from a human donor in a cohort sampled during active COVID-19. CDR3 region: CASSRQGEELFF. In DNA form, the CDR3 reads TGTGCCAGCTCCCGACAGGGTGAAGAACTGTTTTTT.